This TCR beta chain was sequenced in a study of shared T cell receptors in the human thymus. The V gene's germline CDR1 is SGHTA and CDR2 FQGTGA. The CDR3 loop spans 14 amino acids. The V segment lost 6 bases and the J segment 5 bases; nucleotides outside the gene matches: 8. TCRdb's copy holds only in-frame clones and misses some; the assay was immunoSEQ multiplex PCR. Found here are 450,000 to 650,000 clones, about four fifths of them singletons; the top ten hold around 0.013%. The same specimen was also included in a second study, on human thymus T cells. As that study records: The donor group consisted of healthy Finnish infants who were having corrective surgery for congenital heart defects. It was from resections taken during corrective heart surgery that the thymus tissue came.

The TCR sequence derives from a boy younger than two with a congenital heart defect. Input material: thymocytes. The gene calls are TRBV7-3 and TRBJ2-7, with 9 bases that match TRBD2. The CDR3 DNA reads TGTGCCAGCAGAGGGGCGGGAGGGGGCCACGAGCAGTACTTC. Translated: CASRGAGGGHEQYF.